The entry below describes one TCR beta chain. The antigen remains undetermined. These data come from a study of T cell responses to AZD1222 COVID-19 vaccine. Study-wide findings and caveats: Among vaccine-associated CD4 TCRs, coverage spanned spike, with dominance at 160-218 and 743-854. Samples come after the peak T cell response, not at day 14. Just 5 to 7 AZD1222 recipients were seropositive at baseline.

The method was immunoSEQ multiplex PCR; TCRdb's version includes in-frame clones alone and lacks a portion of them. The sample comprises tens of thousands of clones, approximately 88% of which are singletons, and roughly 14% rests with the top ten. CDR3 length: 15 residues. Trimming at V came to 5 bases and at J to 9 bases, leaving 9 bases not matched to a gene. Per the germline V gene, CDR1 is SGHNT and CDR2 is YENEEA. This chain uses TRBV11-3 with TRBJ1-6, with 8 positions matching TRBD1. The TCR was taken from an adult in good health. The sequencing here drew on peripheral blood, taken on day 0 of AZD1222 vaccination. CDR3: CASSGGGTGGSPLHF. As DNA, the CDR3 is TGTGCCAGCAGCGGGGGCGGGACAGGCGGTTCACCCCTCCACTTT.